This entry lists 3 T cell receptor beta chains sequenced from one sample in a study of T-cell reconstitution after alpha-beta-depleted transplantation in children. The authors prepared the TCRbeta library with unique molecular identifiers. TCRdb reprocessed the PCR reads with MiXCR, giving one entry per CDR3 protein. This table has a few hundred thousand distinct CDR3 sequences, 25% appearing once. The specimen comprised PBMCs, sampled before TCRalphabeta/CD19-depleted stem cell transplant. The receptors come from a girl aged 2-9 years with Fanconi anemia, due to receive a stem cell transplant.

This clonotype was seen only a few times. This chain connects TRBV6-2 or TRBV6-3 to TRBJ2-1; possibly TRBD1 for D (6 bases). The CDR3 runs 13 residues. Trimming removed 5 bases from V and 2 bases from J, with 7 bases in between. The germline CDR1 and CDR2 sequences are MNHEY and SVGEGT. The CDR3 coding sequence is TGTGCCAGCAGTAGGGGGACCTACAATGAGCAGTTCTTC. Protein: CASSRGTYNEQFF.

There are a few counts of this clonotype. CDR3 nucleotides: TGTGCCAGCAGCTTAACTCCCGTCCCAGATACGCAGTATTTT. This sequence encodes CASSLTPVPDTQYF. The gene calls are TRBV7-3 and TRBJ2-3; D is ambiguous. The germline V gene encodes CDR1 SGHTA and CDR2 FQGTGA. This CDR3 has 14 residues. The V gene lost 0 bases and the J gene lost 4 bases, with 8 bases spanning the gap.

The chain combines TRBV27 with TRBJ2-7, with D tentatively TRBD2 (6 bases). This CDR3 region has 13 residues. V was cut by 5 bases and J by 4 bases, with 12 bases left in between. The germline V gene encodes CDR1 MNHEY and CDR2 SMNVEV (reference sequence). The CDR3 region is CASSPRLDYEQYF. CDR3 DNA sequence: TGTGCCAGCAGTCCAAGACTAGATTACGAGCAGTACTTC.